This is a list of T cell receptor beta chains from one sample in a study of cytomegalovirus exposure and HLA in healthy donors. Here immunoSEQ multiplex PCR was the method, and the copy in TCRdb shows in-frame clones only, minus some. Reported are around 100,000 clones; the ten largest clones contain more than 0.5%. The sample comprised PBMCs. The origin of the receptors is a man aged 50-59 years in good health and CMV-seronegative. Each CDR3 is given with its conserved first and last residue. D genes are given only for firm matches.

.	TRBJ1-5	TRBV30	TGTGCCTGGAGTAGGGGGGGCTCAGGCAATCAGCCCCAGCATTTT	CAWSRGGSGNQPQHF
TRBD1	TRBJ1-2	TRBV13	TGTGCCAGCAGTCCAAAAATCAGGGGGATTGGCTACACCTTC	CASSPKIRGIGYTF
.	TRBJ1-2	TRBV5-1	TGCGCCAGCAGCTTGCGCGCGGGAAACTATGGCTACACCTTC	CASSLRAGNYGYTF
.	TRBJ1-2	TRBV25-1	TGTGCCAGCAGTGAATTTGGCAGGGGCGGCTACACCTTC	CASSEFGRGGYTF
.	TRBJ2-2	TRBV5-4	TGTGCCAGCAGCTTGACAGGGTCCGGGGAGCTGTTTTTT	CASSLTGSGELFF
TRBD2	TRBJ2-1	TRBV11-3	TGTGCCAGCAGCGAGCGGGGGGCCGAGCAGTTCTTC	CASSERGAEQFF
TRBD1	TRBJ1-3	TRBV6-5	TGTGCCAGCAGCCAGACAGGGCTCGGTGGAAACACCATATATTTT	CASSQTGLGGNTIYF
TRBD1	TRBJ1-2	TRBV6-6	TGTGCCAGCAGTTACGACGGACAGGGGATTTATGGCTACACCTTC	CASSYDGQGIYGYTF
TRBD1	TRBJ2-1	TRBV6-5	TGTGCCAGCACCTCTGACAGGGGACACAATGAGCAGTTCTTC	CASTSDRGHNEQFF
TRBD1	TRBJ2-7	TRBV4-2	TGTGCCAGCAGCCAACATGACAGGGGGGGCTACGAGCAGTACTTC	CASSQHDRGGYEQYF
.	TRBJ1-2	TRBV14	TGTGCCAGCAGCCCTTACCGACAGGTCTCTAACTATGGCTACACCTTC	CASSPYRQVSNYGYTF
TRBD1	TRBJ2-7	TRBV11-2	TGTGCCAGCAGCTCGACCGGGACAGAGTCCTACGAGCAGTACTTC	CASSSTGTESYEQYF
TRBD1	TRBJ2-2	TRBV7-6	TGTGCCAGCAGCCCGGACGCCCGGGACAGGGGGCGCCCGGGGACCGGGGAGCTGTTTTTT	CASSPDARDRGRPGTGELFF
TRBD1	TRBJ2-1	TRBV10-3	TGTGCCATCAGCCGGGACAGAAGCTACAATGAGCAGTTCTTC	CAISRDRSYNEQFF
TRBD2	TRBJ2-1	TRBV10-3	TGTGCCATCAGACGAACTAGCGGAAATGAGCAGTTCTTC	CAIRRTSGNEQFF
TRBD1	TRBJ2-5	TRBV5-1	TGCGCCAGCAGCGGGGGGGGACAGGGTGAAGAGACCCAGTACTTC	CASSGGGQGEETQYF
.	TRBJ1-6	TRBV18	TGTGCCAGCTCACCACCCGAGGGAGTAGTTTCACCCCTCCACTTT	CASSPPEGVVSPLHF
.	TRBJ2-7	TRBV15	TGTGCCACCAGTCCCGGGGATTCCTACGAGCAGTACTTC	CATSPGDSYEQYF
.	TRBJ2-7	TRBV11-3	TGTGCCAGCAGCTCCTTTGGCGGGACCGCCTCGGACGAGCAGTACTTC	CASSSFGGTASDEQYF
.	TRBJ1-1	TRBV7-8	TGTGCCAGCAGCCGGGAAGTGAGAGGAAGCACTGAAGCTTTCTTT	CASSREVRGSTEAFF
TRBD2	TRBJ2-5	TRBV5-4	TGTGCCAGCAGCCAAACTAGCGGGGGAGAGACCCAGTACTTC	CASSQTSGGETQYF
.	TRBJ2-5	TRBV5-1	TGCGCCAGCAGCTTGGTTTTACAGACCCGTGGACAAGAGACCCAGTACTTC	CASSLVLQTRGQETQYF